Listed here is a single T cell receptor (beta chain). The CDR3 contains 13 residues. The V gene's germline CDR1 is SGHAT and CDR2 FQNNGV. V gave up 5 bases and J gave up 2 bases; unmatched junction bases: 2. The source of the sample is a study of technical replicates of blood from a few donors. The assay was immunoSEQ multiplex PCR, and TCRdb's table has in-frame clones only and misses some. The table has roughly 60,000 clones, nearly 90% seen once. Sequencing input: PBMCs. This TCR came from a human donor in good health. Some clones in this sample may be carry-over from other donors' samples. The rearrangement joins TRBV11-2 to TRBJ1-2; TRBD1 aligns across 7 bases. The CDR3 coding sequence is TGTGCCAGCAGCCAGGACAGGAACTATGGCTACACCTTC. Its translation is CASSQDRNYGYTF. The complete variable domain, with remaining parts taken from reference TRBV11-2 and TRBJ1-2, reads EAGVAQSPRYKIIEKRQSVAFWCNPISGHATLYWYQQILGQGPKLLIQFQNNGVVDDSQLPKDRFSAERLKGVDSTLKIQPAKLEDSAVYLCASSQDRNYGYTFGSGTRLTVV.